The present T cell receptor (beta chain) was sequenced within a study of control samples from healthy donors and cancer patients. From germline, CDR1 is MDHEN and CDR2 SYDVKM. The CDR3 loop spans 13 amino acids. Trimming removed 1 base at V and 7 bases at J, with 8 bases between. Produced via immunoSEQ multiplex PCR; TCRdb's table is partial and in-frame only. The sample lists 170,000 or so clones, approximately 92% occurring once. Material: blood. This sequence originates from a young man in good health. This chain connects TRBV28 to TRBJ2-4; D is unresolved. The CDR3 DNA reads TGTGCCAGCAGTTTATCCTCTATCAACATTCAGTACTTC. Amino acids: CASSLSSINIQYF.